This T cell receptor (beta chain) was retrieved from a study of T-cell memory formation after mild COVID-19. CDR1 and CDR2 (germline): MNHEY, SVGEGT. The CDR3 length is 11 residues. The V end lost 1 base, the J end lost 10 bases, and 5 bases lay between the germline ends. TCRdb processed the 5' RACE reads anew with MiXCR; each CDR3 protein has one entry. This repertoire shows fewer than 700,000 distinct CDR3 sequences, over 15% found once; its top ten account for about 11%. The receptor comes from an adult woman who had mild COVID-19 (a few samples of this study predate the infection). Cell type and time point are not known. V is TRBV6-2 or TRBV6-3 and J is TRBJ2-1; no clear D. What was sequenced was PBMCs or a T cell subset sorted from them (not recorded which). The CDR3 bases are TGTGCCAGCAGTTACTGGCGGGAGCAGTTCTTC. This gives the protein CASSYWREQFF.